This T cell receptor (delta chain) was retrieved from a study of γδ T cells in repeated Plasmodium falciparum infection. Study-wide background: Donors were malaria-exposed Malian children or age- and gender-matched Australian children. Donors had four controlled P. falciparum NF54 infections over roughly 590 days. Malian samples came from no-transmission periods or across acute febrile malaria episodes.

TCRdb fed the multiplex PCR reads to CATT. The repertoire includes under 60,000 delta-chain clones, about 1.6% of them detected once, and over 7% sits in the top ten. This clone came up a few times. The protein given by TCRdb reflects a much larger clone and differs at residue 4 from this DNA's translation, likely from a read error; the protein shown is the DNA's translation. CDR1 is TSWWSYY, CDR2 QGS, per germline. The CDR3 covers 19 residues. Gammadelta T cells were flow-sorted from PBMC into Vgamma9/Vdelta2+ and Vdelta2-negative populations for bulk analysis. Sequenced sample: gamma-delta T cells from blood. The chain combines TRDV1 with TRDJ1; D is uncertain. The J gene is absent in TCRdb and was assigned here via DNA matching to germline. The source of this sequence is a pool of human donors (malaria-infected and uninfected, not separated). CDR3 protein: CALEEPSRPYSWYTDKLIF. CDR3 DNA: TGTGCTCTTGAGGAACCGTCCCGCCCGTATTCATGGTACACCGATAAACTCATCTTT.